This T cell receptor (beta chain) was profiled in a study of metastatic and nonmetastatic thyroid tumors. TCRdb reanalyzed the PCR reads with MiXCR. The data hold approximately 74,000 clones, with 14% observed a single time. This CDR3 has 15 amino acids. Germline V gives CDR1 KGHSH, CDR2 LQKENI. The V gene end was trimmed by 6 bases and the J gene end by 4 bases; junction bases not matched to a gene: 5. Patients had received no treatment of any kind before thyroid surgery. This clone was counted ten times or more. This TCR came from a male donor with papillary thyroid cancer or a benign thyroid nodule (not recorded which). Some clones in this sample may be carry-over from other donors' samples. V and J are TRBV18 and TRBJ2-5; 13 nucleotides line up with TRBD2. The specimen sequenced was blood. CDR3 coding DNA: TGTGCCAGCTCCCAAGGACTAGCGGGAGTAGAGACCCAGTACTTC. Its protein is CASSQGLAGVETQYF.